Sequencing of this T cell receptor (beta chain) was carried out in a study of PD-L1 blockade in urothelial cancer. Study background: Samples of blood were analyzed 3 weeks (second dose) and 6 weeks after treatment start.

Samples spanned pretreatment and treatment, with 1 to 8 time points per patient. Germline values: CDR1 LGHNA, CDR2 YNFKEQ. CDR3 size: 15 residues. The V and J ends lost 4 bases and 6 bases respectively, with 18 bases between them. PCRs were each spiked with synthetic TCR analog templates. Data came from immunoSEQ multiplex PCR; TCRdb stores just in-frame clones and leaves some out. The profile shows tens of thousands of clones, 86% of them singletons. This chain uses TRBV4-2 with TRBJ1-2; D is perhaps TRBD1 (5 bases). The sequences come from PBMCs, collected around atezolizumab (anti-PD-L1) treatment. This sequence was found in a man aged 55 to 70 with urothelial cancer. The CDR3 reads CASSPQGPMGNGYTF. DNA for the CDR3: TGTGCCAGCAGCCCCCAGGGCCCAATGGGGAATGGCTACACCTTC.